Listed below are T cell receptor beta chains from one sample, sequenced in a study of cytomegalovirus exposure and HLA in healthy donors. TCRdb's copy holds only in-frame clones and misses some; the assay was immunoSEQ multiplex PCR. The data show some 170,000 clones, 96% seen once. Material for sequencing was PBMCs. These receptors originate from a woman between 18 and 30 years old in good health and CMV-seronegative. CDR3s include the opening cysteine and the closing phenylalanine or tryptophan. The order of the fields is clone size, J gene, V gene, CDR3 protein. Some rows have no size entry. The others give once, few or many, or a class for an expanded clone.

NA TRBJ1-2 TRBV2 CASSVGTGVGGYTF
NA TRBJ1-1 TRBV7-2 CASSLASSTEAFF
once TRBJ1-1 TRBV15 CATSRDPVEAFF
NA NA TRBV6-5 CASSYSQRGYSYEQYF
NA TRBJ2-7 TRBV4-3 CASSQGTGGGYEQYF
NA TRBJ2-5 TRBV27 CASSFRGTSYPRDTKGEETQYF
NA TRBJ2-7 TRBV4-1 CASSQESGVGGESYEQYF
NA TRBJ1-1 TRBV4-2 CASSQHGQLEAFF
NA TRBJ2-2 TRBV6-1 CASSDSRKAGELFF
once TRBJ2-7 TRBV28 CASVSVQYF
NA TRBJ1-2 TRBV7-2 CASSSTVNYGYTF
once TRBJ2-2 TRBV7-9 CASSLNSYLWGELFF
NA TRBJ1-3 TRBV7-8 CASSQFSETFGNTIYF
NA TRBJ2-2 TRBV15 CAVGTGVPSGNTGELFF
NA TRBJ1-1 TRBV6-5 CASSLSGGTEAFF
NA TRBJ1-2 TRBV18 CASSHSDLANYGYTF
NA TRBJ1-1 TRBV4-1 CASSQTDRLNTEAFF
NA TRBJ2-1 TRBV13 CASSYGQDNEQFF
NA TRBJ1-1 TRBV7-6 CASSQGTTGEAFF
NA TRBJ1-2 TRBV19 CASSIEAANYGYTF
NA TRBJ1-6 TRBV5-5 CASSLVGQGISPLHF
few TRBJ2-7 TRBV6-1 CASSEMGQGNEQYF
NA TRBJ1-1 TRBV19 CASSIGQGVEAFF
once TRBJ2-7 TRBV6-5 CASSSPTGKASYEQYF
NA TRBJ1-2 TRBV6-6 CASSYSRDNYGYTF
once TRBJ1-3 TRBV2 CASSDVGKSSGNTIYF
NA TRBJ2-7 TRBV6-1 CASRLGEQYF
NA TRBJ2-1 TRBV19 CASRMPRSGGNEQFF
NA TRBJ1-5 TRBV4-2 CASSQGHLSNQPQHF
once TRBJ2-5 TRBV6-6 CASSYLGDWEETQYF